What follows are 18 T cell receptor beta chains derived from one specimen sequenced in a study of cytomegalovirus exposure and HLA in healthy donors. PCR involved 60 Vbeta and 13 Jbeta primers. The data were produced by immunoSEQ multiplex PCR, yet TCRdb's version contains in-frame clones alone and is incomplete. The profile shows fewer than 250,000 clones, roughly 81% of them singletons. Sequenced input: PBMCs. The receptors here all came from a woman aged 25 to 39 in good health and CMV-seropositive.

This clone was detected only a few times. The chain carries TRBV28 and TRBJ2-3, with 7 bases aligning to TRBD2. With 7 bases clipped from V and 1 base from J, the junction kept 8 bases outside the gene matches. CDR3 length: 15 amino acids. The germline V gene has CDR1 MDHEN and CDR2 SYDVKM. The CDR3 DNA is TGTGCCAGCACAAGGGAGCGGGGACGCACAGATACGCAGTATTTT. It codes for CASTRERGRTDTQYF.

The chain has TRBV4-1 and TRBJ1-4; TRBD1 matches at 7 bases. The CDR3 spans 15 residues. The germline V gene encodes CDR1 MGHRA and CDR2 YSYEKL. The J segment lost 2 bases and the V segment lost 5 bases, leaving 5 bases of the junction unmatched. The CDR3 DNA follows: TGCGCCAGCAGCTTACTAGGGGGCACTAATGAAAAACTGTTTTTT. It codes for CASSLLGGTNEKLFF.

The chain joins TRBV19 to TRBJ2-3, with a tentative D call TRBD1 (5 bases). From germline, CDR1 is LNHDA and CDR2 SQIVND (reference sequence). The CDR3 has 15 amino acids. Trimming removed 6 bases from V and 1 base from J, with 14 bases in between. The CDR3 protein is CASSSPARGTDTQYF. For the CDR3, the DNA is TGTGCCAGTAGCTCGCCCGCCAGGGGCACAGATACGCAGTATTTT.

This chain links TRBV28 with TRBJ2-1; a weak D match, TRBD1 (6 bases). This CDR3 has 13 amino acids. Germline V lookup: CDR1 MDHEN, CDR2 SYDVKM. The V and J ends lost 8 bases and 4 bases respectively, with 12 bases between them. The CDR3 loop is CASQGRGYNEQFF. The CDR3, as DNA: TGTGCCAGCCAAGGTAGGGGGTACAATGAGCAGTTCTTC.

The rearrangement uses TRBV5-6 and TRBJ2-7; a possible D gene is TRBD2 (5 bases). Germline lookup yields CDR1 SGHDT and CDR2 YYEEEE. Trimming pared 4 bases from V and 5 bases from J, leaving 13 bases between. The CDR3 consists of 13 residues. The CDR3 DNA sequence: TGTGCCAGCAGCCGGGAATTTCGCGACGAGCAGTACTTC. Residues: CASSREFRDEQYF.

This sequence joins TRBV30 and TRBJ2-3, with D maybe TRBD2 (6 bases). This CDR3 is built from 12 residues. The V gene's germline CDR1 is GTSNPN and CDR2 SVGIG (reference sequence). V gave up 1 base and J gave up 5 bases, with 7 bases separating them. DNA of the CDR3: TGTGCCTGGAGTGGAGCGGGAGATACGCAGTATTTT. It codes for CAWSGAGDTQYF.

This sequence joins TRBV7-2 and TRBJ1-2, with 11 bases fitting TRBD1. The CDR3 extends over 15 amino acids. Germline loops: CDR1 SGHTA, CDR2 FQGNSA. J was trimmed by 8 bases and V by 1 base; bases with no gene match: 6. The CDR3 loop reads CASSLESGQGVGYTF. The CDR3 bases are TGTGCCAGCAGCTTAGAATCGGGACAGGGGGTCGGCTACACCTTC.

The table lists this clone with a few counts. The chain uses TRBV4-1 and TRBJ2-5; no firm D call. CDR3 length: 17 residues. Per germline, CDR1 MGHRA and CDR2 YSYEKL. V was trimmed by 0 bases and J by 4 bases, leaving 18 bases between them. The CDR3 DNA sequence: TGCGCCAGCAGCCAAGATGTCGCCTCCCTTAGGAGAGAGACCCAGTACTTC. Translation gives CASSQDVASLRRETQYF.

The chain couples TRBV28 to TRBJ1-1; 9 nucleotides line up with TRBD1. This CDR3 is 14 amino acids long. Germline loops: CDR1 MDHEN, CDR2 SYDVKM. After removal of 7 bases from V and 4 bases from J, the junction contained 7 bases not matched to a gene. CDR3 DNA sequence: TGTGCCAGCAACCTACAGGGGGCTAGCACTGAAGCTTTCTTT. It translates to CASNLQGASTEAFF.

Comments on this clone: The junction and the germline gene differ at one end; a read error may be behind it. The chain joins TRBV7-9 to TRBJ2-4, with D unclear. Germline V CDR1 and CDR2: SEHNR, FQNEAQ (reference sequence). The CDR3 has 12 amino acids. CDR3 sequence reads: CSSSLGSDIQYF. The CDR3 nucleotides are TGTTCCAGCAGCTTAGGGTCGGACATTCAGTACTTC.

There are a few counts of this clone. The chain recombines TRBV5-1 with TRBJ2-2; the D gene is possibly TRBD2 (6 bases). The CDR3 is 17 residues long. From germline, CDR1 is SGHRS and CDR2 YFSETQ. The V end lost 2 bases, the J end lost 1 base, and 15 bases lay between the germline ends. CDR3 nucleotides: TGCGCCAGCAGCTTACCTCGGGTAGCGGAGAACACCGGGGAGCTGTTTTTT. It codes for CASSLPRVAENTGELFF.

The chain combines TRBV21-1 with TRBJ1-4; the table's D call TRBD1 went unverified against the DNA. TRBV21-1 represents a pseudogene. CDR3 length: 15 residues. CDR3 nucleotide sequence: TGTGCCAGCACGAACAGGGGTGCAACTAATGAAAAACTGTTTTTT. This codes for CASTNRGATNEKLFF.

The count of this clone is one. The chain joins TRBV19 to TRBJ2-6; TRBD1 agrees at 10 bases. This CDR3 contains 16 residues. V gave up 8 bases and J gave up 2 bases; unmatched junction bases: 6. CDR1 and CDR2 from the germline V gene are LNHDA and SQIVND (reference sequence). The chain's CDR3 is CASAGQGSAGANVLTF. The CDR3 DNA reads as TGTGCCAGTGCGGGACAGGGGTCCGCTGGGGCCAACGTCCTGACTTTC.

This chain connects TRBV30 to TRBJ1-5; D might be TRBD1 (5 bases). With 2 bases removed from V and 2 bases from J, the gap between germline ends came to 10 bases. The CDR3 has 14 amino acids. Per the germline V gene, CDR1 is GTSNPN and CDR2 is SVGIG (reference sequence). In DNA, the CDR3 is TGTGCCTGGAGTAGAACAGGCCGCAATCAGCCCCAGCATTTT. It codes for CAWSRTGRNQPQHF.

The chain couples TRBV16 to TRBJ1-1; D remains unclear. CDR3 length equals 14 residues. From germline, CDR1 is KGHSY and CDR2 FQNENV. Trimming pared 2 bases from V and 1 base from J, leaving 8 bases between. The CDR3 region has the DNA TGTGCCAGCAGCCAAGGGCCCGGGAACACTGAAGCTTTCTTT. It encodes CASSQGPGNTEAFF.

The chain links TRBV5-1 to TRBJ2-4, with 10 bases aligning to TRBD1. The CDR3 has 18 residues. Trimming took 1 base from V and 6 from J; bases not matched to a gene: 13. In germline, CDR1 is SGHRS, CDR2 YFSETQ. The CDR3 nucleotides read TGCGCCAGCAGCTTGCCCCAACTAGACAGGGGGCCTGGAAACATTCAGTACTTC. Protein: CASSLPQLDRGPGNIQYF.

The rearrangement links TRBV7-3 to TRBJ2-1; 8 nucleotides agree with TRBD1. This CDR3 has 18 residues. Germline loops: CDR1 SGHTA, CDR2 FQGTGA. The V segment lost 3 bases and the J segment 4 bases; nucleotides outside the gene matches: 14. CDR3 bases: TGTGCCAGCAGCTTGCATGGACAGGGCTCCGTTAAGTACAATGAGCAGTTCTTC. It is translated as CASSLHGQGSVKYNEQFF.

The chain carries TRBV28 and TRBJ2-5; 9 nucleotides line up with TRBD1. J lost 3 bases, V lost 5 bases, and 4 bases had no gene match. This CDR3 region has 14 residues. Germline CDR1 and CDR2: MDHEN and SYDVKM. The DNA for the CDR3 is TGTGCCAGCAGTGGGGGGACAGGGAAAGAGACCCAGTACTTC. Translating gives CASSGGTGKETQYF.